The clone carrying this T cell receptor (beta chain) was seen a few times. No antigen is known for it. A read error is possible here, since a much larger clone lies one base away. Other DNA sequences in the sample encode the same CDR3. The sample is drawn from a study of shared clonotypes between healthy human individuals. The CDR3 runs to 11 residues. V gave up 3 bases and J gave up 1 base, with 2 bases separating them. Germline V gene sequence: CDR1 DFQATT, CDR2 SNEGSKA (reference sequence). Replicate sorted-subset PCRs were loaded with 150 to 250 ng DNA, about 30,000 T cell genomes. Only in-frame clones appear in the TCRdb table, and some are missing; sequencing was by immunoSEQ multiplex PCR. The table includes about 1.1 million clones, about 72% detected once. Points from the study as a whole: The genetic and exposure-history diversity represented was limited by few donors. Unshared clonotypes carried lower generation probabilities than those common to all four donors.

The receptor was derived from a man between 18 and 35 years old in good health. Some clones in this sample may be carry-over from other donors' samples. The chain has TRBV20-1 and TRBJ2-3; D not certain. The material sequenced was memory CD4+ T cells from PBMCs. Noted subset: CD45RA-negative fraction. CDR3 region: CSASRTDTQYF. CDR3 DNA: TGCAGTGCTAGCCGCACAGATACGCAGTATTTT.